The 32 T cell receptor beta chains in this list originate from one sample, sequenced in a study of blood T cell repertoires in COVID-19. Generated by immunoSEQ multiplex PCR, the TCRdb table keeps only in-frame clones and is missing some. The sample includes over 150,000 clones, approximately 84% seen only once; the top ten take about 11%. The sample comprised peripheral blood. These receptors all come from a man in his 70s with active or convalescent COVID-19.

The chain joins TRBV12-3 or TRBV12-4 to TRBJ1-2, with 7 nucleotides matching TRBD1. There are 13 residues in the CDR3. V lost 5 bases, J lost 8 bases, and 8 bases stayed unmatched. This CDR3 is CASSLRQGEGYTF. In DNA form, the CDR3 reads TGTGCCAGCAGTCTGCGACAGGGTGAGGGCTACACCTTC.

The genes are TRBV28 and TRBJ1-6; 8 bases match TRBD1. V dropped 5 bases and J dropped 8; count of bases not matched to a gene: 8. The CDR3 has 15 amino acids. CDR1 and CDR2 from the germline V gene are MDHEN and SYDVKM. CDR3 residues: CASSTPDRADSPLHF. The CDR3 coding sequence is TGTGCCAGCAGTACACCGGACAGGGCGGATTCACCCCTCCACTTT.

The CDR3 loop is CASSYTSANTGELFF. CDR3 nucleotide sequence: TGTGCCAGCAGTTACACGTCAGCGAACACCGGGGAGCTGTTTTTT. V gene TRBV6-5 combines with J gene TRBJ2-2; the D is unclear. V gave up 2 bases and J gave up 0 bases, with 7 bases separating them. Germline-derived CDR1 and CDR2 are MNHEY and SVGAGI. CDR3 size: 15 residues.

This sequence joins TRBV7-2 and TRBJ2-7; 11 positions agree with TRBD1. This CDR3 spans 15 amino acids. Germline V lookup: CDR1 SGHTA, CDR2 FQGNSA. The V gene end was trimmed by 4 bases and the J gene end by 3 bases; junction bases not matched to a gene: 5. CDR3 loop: CASSYGTGGSYEQYF. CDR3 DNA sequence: TGTGCCAGCAGCTACGGGACAGGGGGAAGCTACGAGCAGTACTTC.

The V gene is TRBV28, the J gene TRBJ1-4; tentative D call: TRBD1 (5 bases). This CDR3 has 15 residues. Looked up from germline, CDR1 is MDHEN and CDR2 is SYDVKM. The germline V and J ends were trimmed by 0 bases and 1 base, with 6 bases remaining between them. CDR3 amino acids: CASSLWGGTNEKLFF. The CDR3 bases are TGTGCCAGCAGTTTATGGGGGGGAACTAATGAAAAACTGTTTTTT.

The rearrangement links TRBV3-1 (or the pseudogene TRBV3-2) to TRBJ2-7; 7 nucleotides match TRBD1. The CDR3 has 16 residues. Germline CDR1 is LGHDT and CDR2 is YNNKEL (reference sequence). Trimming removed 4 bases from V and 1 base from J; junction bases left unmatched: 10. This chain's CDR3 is CASSPHRGSPSYEQYF. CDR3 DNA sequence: TGTGCCAGCAGCCCCCACAGGGGCTCCCCATCCTACGAGCAGTACTTC.

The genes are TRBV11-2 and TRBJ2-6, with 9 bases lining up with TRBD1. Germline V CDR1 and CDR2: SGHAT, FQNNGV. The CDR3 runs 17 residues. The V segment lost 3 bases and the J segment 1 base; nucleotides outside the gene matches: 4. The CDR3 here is CASSLGTGRSGANVLTF. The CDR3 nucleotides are TGTGCCAGCAGCTTGGGGACAGGGAGGTCTGGGGCCAACGTCCTGACTTTC.

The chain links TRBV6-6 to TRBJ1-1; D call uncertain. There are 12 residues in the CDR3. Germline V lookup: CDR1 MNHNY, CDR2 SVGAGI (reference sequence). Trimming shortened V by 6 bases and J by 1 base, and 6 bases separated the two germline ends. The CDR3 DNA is TGTGCCAGCAGGGTCGGGAACACTGAAGCTTTCTTT. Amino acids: CASRVGNTEAFF.

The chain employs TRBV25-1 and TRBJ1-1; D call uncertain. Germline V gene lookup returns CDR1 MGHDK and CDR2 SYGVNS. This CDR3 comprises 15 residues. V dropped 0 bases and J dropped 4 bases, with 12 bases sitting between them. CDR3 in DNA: TGTGCCAGCAGTGAATATGAGGGATCGACCACTGAAGCTTTCTTT. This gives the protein CASSEYEGSTTEAFF.

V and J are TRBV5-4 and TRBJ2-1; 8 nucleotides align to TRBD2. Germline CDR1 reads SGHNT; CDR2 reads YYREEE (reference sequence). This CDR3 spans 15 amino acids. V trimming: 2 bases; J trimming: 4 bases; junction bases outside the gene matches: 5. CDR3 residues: CASSFGGGPYNEQFF. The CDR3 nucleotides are TGTGCCAGCAGCTTTGGCGGGGGGCCTTACAATGAGCAGTTCTTC. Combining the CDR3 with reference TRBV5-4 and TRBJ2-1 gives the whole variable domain ETGVTQSPTHLIKTRGQQVTLRCSSQSGHNTVSWYQQALGQGPQFIFQYYREEENGRGNFPPRFSGLQFPNYSSELNVNALELDDSALYLCASSFGGGPYNEQFFGPGTRLTVL.

The CDR3 nucleotides read TGTGCCAGCTCCCAGTCGAGTCAGGCAGGCCCCGGGGAGCTGTTTTTT. Its translation: CASSQSSQAGPGELFF. This chain joins TRBV18 and TRBJ2-2; D is undetermined. The germline V gene has CDR1 KGHSH and CDR2 LQKENI. This CDR3 spans 16 amino acids. V was clipped by 6 bases and J by 6 bases, with 20 bases between them.

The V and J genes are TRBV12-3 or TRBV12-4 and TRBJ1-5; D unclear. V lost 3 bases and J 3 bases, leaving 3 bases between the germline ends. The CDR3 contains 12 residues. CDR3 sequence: CASSFSNQPQHF. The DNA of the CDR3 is TGTGCCAGCAGTTTCTCCAATCAGCCCCAGCATTTT.

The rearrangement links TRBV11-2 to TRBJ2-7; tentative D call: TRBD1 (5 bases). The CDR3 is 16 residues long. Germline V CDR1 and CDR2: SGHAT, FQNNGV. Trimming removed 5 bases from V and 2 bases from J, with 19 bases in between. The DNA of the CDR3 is TGTGCCAGCAGCCCCGAGGTGGATGTGGGGCCCTACGAGCAGTACTTC. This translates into CASSPEVDVGPYEQYF.

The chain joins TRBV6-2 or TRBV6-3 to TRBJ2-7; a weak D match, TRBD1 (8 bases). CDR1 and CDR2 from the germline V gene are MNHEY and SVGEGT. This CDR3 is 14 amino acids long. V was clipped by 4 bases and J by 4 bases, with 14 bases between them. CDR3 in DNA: TGTGCCAGCAGTTCGTACAGGGGGGGATACGAGCAGTACTTC. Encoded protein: CASSSYRGGYEQYF.

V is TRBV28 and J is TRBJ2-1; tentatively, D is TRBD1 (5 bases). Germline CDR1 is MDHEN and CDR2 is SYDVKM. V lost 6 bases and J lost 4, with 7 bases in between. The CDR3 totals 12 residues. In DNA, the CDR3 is TGTGCCAGCAGGTCAGGGTACAATGAGCAGTTCTTC. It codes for CASRSGYNEQFF. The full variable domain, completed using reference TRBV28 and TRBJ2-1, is DVKVTQSSRYLVKRTGEKVFLECVQDMDHENMFWYRQDPGLGLRLIYFSYDVKMKEKGDIPEGYSVSREKKERFSLILESASTNQTSMYLCASRSGYNEQFFGPGTRLTVL.

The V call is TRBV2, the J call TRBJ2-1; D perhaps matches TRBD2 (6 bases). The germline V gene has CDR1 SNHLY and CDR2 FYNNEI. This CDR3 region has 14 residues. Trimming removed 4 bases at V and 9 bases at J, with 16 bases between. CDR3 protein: CASSGTIGAVEQFF. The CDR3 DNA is TGTGCCAGCAGTGGGACTATTGGGGCGGTTGAGCAGTTCTTC.

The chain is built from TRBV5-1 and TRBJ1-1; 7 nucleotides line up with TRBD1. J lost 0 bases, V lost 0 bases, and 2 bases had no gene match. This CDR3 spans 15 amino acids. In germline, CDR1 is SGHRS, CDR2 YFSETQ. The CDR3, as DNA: TGCGCCAGCAGCTTGGGGGGACAGTTGAACACTGAAGCTTTCTTT. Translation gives CASSLGGQLNTEAFF.

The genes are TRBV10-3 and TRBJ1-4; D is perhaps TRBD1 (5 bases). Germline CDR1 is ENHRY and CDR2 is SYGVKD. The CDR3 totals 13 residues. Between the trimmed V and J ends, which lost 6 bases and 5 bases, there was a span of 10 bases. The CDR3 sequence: CAISYDSNEKLFF. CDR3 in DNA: TGTGCCATCAGCTACGACAGCAATGAAAAACTGTTTTTT.

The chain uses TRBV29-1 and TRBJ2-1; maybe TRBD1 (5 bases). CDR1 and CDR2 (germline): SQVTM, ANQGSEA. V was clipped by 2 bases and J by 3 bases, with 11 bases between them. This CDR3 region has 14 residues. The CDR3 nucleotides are TGCAGCGTTGAATCCAGGGCGAACTACAATGAGCAGTTCTTC. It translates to CSVESRANYNEQFF.

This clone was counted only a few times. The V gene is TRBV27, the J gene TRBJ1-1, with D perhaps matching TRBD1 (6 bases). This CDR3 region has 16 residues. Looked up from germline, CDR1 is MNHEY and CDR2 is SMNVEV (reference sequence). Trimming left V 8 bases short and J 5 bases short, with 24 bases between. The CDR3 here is CASVNRRGGRGTEAFF. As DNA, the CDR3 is TGTGCCAGCGTAAATCGGCGCGGGGGTAGGGGGACTGAAGCTTTCTTT.

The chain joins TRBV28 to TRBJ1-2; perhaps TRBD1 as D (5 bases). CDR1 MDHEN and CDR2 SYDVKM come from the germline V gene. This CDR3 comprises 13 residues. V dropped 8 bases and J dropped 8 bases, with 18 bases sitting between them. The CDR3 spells CASHGGIYWGYTF. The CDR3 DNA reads TGTGCCAGCCACGGGGGGATCTATTGGGGCTACACCTTC.

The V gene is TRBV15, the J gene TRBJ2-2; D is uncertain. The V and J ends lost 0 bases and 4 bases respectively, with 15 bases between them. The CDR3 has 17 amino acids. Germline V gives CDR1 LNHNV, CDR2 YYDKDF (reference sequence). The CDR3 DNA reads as TGTGCCACCAGCAGAGATCCCCCGCAGGTTCGCACCGGGGAGCTGTTTTTT. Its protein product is CATSRDPPQVRTGELFF.

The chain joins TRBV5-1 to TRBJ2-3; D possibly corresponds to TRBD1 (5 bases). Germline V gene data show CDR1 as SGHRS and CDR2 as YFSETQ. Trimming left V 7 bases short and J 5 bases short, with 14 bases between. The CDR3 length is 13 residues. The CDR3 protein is CASLGQEKDTQYF. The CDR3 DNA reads TGCGCCAGCCTGGGGCAGGAGAAAGATACGCAGTATTTT.

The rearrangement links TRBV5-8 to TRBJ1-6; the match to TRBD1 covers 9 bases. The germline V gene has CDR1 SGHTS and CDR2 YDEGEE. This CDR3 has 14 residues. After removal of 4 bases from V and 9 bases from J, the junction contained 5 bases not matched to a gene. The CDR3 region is CASSRDRVPSPLHF. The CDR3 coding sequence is TGTGCCAGCAGCCGGGACAGGGTCCCTTCACCCCTCCACTTT.

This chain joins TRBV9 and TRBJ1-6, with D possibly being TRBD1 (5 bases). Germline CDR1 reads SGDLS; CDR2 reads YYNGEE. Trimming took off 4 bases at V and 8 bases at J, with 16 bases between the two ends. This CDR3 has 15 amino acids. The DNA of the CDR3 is TGTGCCAGCAGCTCGCAACCCCGGGGGGATTCACCCCTCCACTTT. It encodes CASSSQPRGDSPLHF.

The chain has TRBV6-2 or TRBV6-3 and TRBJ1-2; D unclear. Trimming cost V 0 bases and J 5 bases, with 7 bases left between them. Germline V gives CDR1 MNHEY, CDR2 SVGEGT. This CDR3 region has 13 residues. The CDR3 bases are TGTGCCAGCAGTTACTCGAGAGGATATGGCTACACCTTC. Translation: CASSYSRGYGYTF.

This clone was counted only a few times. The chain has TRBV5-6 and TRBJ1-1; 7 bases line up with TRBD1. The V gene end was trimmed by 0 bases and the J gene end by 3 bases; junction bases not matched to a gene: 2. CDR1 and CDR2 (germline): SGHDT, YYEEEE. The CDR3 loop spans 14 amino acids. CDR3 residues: CASSLVQGYTEAFF. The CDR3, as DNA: TGTGCCAGCAGCTTGGTACAGGGGTACACTGAAGCTTTCTTT.

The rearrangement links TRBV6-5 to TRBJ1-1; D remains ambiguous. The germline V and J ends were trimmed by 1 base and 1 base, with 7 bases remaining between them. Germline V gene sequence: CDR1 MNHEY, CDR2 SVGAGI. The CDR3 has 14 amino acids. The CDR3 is CASSYYRQNTEAFF. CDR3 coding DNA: TGTGCCAGCAGTTACTATCGACAGAACACTGAAGCTTTCTTT.

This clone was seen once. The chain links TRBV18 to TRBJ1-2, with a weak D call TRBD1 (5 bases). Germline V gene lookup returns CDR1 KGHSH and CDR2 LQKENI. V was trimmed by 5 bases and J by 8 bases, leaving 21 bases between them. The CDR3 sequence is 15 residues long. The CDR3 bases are TGTGCCAGCTCAAGGGGAGAGATCTTTGGAGGGGGCTACACCTTC. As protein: CASSRGEIFGGGYTF.

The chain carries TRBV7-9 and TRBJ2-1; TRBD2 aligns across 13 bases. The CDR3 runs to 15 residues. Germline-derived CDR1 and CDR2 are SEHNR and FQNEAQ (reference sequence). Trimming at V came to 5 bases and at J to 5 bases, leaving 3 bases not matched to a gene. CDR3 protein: CASSAGTSGNNEQFF. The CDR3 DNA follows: TGTGCCAGCAGCGCGGGGACTAGCGGGAACAATGAGCAGTTCTTC.

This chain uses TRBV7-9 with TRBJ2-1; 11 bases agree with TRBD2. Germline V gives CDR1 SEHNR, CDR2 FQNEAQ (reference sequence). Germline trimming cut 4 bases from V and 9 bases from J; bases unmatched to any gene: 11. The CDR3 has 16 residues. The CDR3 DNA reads TGTGCCAGCAGCTCCTTAGCGGGAGGGGCCGGGGGTGAGCAGTTCTTC. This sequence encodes CASSSLAGGAGGEQFF.

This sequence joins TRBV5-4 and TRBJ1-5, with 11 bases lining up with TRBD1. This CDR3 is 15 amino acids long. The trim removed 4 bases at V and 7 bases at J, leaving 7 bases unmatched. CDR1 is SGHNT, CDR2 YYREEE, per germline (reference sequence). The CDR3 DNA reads TGTGCCAGCAGCCTGGACAGGGGGCGCGAACAGCCCCAGCATTTT. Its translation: CASSLDRGREQPQHF.